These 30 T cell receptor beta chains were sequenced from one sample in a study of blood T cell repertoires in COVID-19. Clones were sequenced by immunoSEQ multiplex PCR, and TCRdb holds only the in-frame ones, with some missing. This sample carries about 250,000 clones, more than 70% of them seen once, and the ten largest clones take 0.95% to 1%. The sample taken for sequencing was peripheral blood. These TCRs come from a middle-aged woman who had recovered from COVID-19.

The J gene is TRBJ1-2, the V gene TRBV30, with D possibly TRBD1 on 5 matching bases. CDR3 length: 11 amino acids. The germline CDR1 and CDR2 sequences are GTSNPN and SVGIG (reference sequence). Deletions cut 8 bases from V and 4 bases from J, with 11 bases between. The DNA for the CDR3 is TGTGCCCAAAGGGGTGGCTATGGCTACACCTTC. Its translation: CAQRGGYGYTF.

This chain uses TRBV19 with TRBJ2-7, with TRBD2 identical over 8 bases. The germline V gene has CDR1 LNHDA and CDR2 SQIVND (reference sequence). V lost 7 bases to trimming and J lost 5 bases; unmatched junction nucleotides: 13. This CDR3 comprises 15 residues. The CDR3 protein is CASTARGGGGDEQYF. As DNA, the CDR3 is TGTGCCAGTACCGCCCGGGGGGGCGGCGGAGACGAGCAGTACTTC.

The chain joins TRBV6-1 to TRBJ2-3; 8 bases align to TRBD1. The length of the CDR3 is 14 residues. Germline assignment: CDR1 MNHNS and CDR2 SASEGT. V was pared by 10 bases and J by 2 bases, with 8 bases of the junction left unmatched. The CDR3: CATRTGSNTDTQYF. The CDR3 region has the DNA TGTGCCACCCGGACAGGGAGCAACACAGATACGCAGTATTTT.

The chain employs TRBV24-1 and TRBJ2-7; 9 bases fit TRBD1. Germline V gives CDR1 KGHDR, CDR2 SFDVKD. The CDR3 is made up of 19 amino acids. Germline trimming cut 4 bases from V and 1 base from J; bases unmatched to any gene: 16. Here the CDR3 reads CATSDNHRTGVPTSYEQYV. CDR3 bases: TGTGCCACCAGTGACAACCACCGGACAGGGGTCCCTACGTCCTACGAGCAGTACGTC.

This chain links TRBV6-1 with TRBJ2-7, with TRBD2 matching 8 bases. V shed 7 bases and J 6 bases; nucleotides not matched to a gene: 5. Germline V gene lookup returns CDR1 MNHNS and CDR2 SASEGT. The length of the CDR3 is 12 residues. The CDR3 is CASTPGGVEQYF. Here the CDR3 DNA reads TGTGCCAGCACCCCGGGGGGGGTCGAGCAGTACTTC.

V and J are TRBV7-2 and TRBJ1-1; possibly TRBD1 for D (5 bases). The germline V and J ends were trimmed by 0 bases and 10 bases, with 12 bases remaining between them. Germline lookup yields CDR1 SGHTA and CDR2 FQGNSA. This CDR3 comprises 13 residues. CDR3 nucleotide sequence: TGTGCCAGCAGCTTAGCTCGGGGACTGAGAGCTTTCTTT. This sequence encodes CASSLARGLRAFF.

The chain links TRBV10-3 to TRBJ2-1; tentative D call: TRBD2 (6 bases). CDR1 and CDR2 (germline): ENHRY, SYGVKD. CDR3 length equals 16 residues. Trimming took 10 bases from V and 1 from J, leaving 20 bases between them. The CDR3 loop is CATEGLVGGSYNEQFF. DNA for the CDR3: TGTGCCACGGAGGGGCTAGTTGGGGGTTCCTACAATGAGCAGTTCTTC.

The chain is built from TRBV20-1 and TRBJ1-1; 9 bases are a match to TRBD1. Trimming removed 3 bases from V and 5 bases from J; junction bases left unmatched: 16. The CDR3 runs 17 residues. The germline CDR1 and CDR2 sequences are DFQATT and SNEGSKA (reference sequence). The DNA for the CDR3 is TGCAGTGCTAGTAGCCTCCGGGACAGGGTCTGGGGGACTGAAGCTTTCTTT. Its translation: CSASSLRDRVWGTEAFF.

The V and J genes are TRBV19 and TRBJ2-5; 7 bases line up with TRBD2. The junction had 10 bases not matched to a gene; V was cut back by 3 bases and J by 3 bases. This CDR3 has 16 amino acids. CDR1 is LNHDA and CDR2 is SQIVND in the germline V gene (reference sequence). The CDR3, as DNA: TGTGCCAGTAGTATCGGGGGAGGGAGGCTCGAAGAGACCCAGTACTTC. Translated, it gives CASSIGGGRLEETQYF.

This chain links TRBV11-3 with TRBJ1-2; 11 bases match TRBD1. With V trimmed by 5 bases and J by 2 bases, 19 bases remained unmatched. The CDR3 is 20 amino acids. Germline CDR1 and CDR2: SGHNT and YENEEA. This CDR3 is CASSRPSHHPGTGGNYGYTF. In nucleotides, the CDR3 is TGTGCCAGCAGCCGGCCCTCACACCACCCGGGGACAGGGGGGAACTATGGCTACACCTTC.

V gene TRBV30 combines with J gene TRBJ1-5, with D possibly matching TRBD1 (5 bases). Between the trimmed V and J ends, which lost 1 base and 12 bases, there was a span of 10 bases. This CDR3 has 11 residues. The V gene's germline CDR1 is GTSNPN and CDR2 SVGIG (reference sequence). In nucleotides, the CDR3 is TGTGCCTGGAGTGGGCAGGGTGTCCAGCATTTT. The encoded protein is CAWSGQGVQHF.

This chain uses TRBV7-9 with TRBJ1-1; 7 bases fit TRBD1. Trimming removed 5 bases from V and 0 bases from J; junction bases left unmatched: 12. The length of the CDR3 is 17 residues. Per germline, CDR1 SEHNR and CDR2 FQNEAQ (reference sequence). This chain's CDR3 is CASSQGVLMAMNTEAFF. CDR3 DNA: TGTGCCAGCAGCCAGGGGGTCCTAATGGCCATGAACACTGAAGCTTTCTTT.

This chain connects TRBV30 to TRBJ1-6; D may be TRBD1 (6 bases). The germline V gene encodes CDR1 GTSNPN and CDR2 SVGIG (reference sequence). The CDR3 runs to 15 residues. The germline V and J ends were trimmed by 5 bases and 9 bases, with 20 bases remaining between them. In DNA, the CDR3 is TGTGCCTGGGGACGTGGGGGGGCGCGGGGTTCACCCCTCCACTTT. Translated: CAWGRGGARGSPLHF.

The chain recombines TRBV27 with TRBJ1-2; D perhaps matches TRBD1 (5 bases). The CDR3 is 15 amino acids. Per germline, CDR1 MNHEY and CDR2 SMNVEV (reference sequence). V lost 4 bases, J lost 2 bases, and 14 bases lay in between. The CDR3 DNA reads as TGTGCCAGCAGTTCGCCCGCGGCAGGGAACTATGGCTACACCTTC. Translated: CASSSPAAGNYGYTF.

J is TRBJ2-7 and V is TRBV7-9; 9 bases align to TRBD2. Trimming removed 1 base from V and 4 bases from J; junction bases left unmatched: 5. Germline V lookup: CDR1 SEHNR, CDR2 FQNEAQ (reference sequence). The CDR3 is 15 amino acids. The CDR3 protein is CASSLGGRAGYEQYF. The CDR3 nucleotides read TGTGCCAGCAGCTTAGGCGGGAGGGCCGGGTACGAGCAGTACTTC.

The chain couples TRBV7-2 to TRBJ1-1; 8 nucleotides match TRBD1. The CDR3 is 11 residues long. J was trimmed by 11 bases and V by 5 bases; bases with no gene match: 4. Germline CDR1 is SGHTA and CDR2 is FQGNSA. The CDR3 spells CASSTTGGAFF. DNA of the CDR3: TGTGCCAGCAGCACCACAGGGGGGGCTTTCTTT.

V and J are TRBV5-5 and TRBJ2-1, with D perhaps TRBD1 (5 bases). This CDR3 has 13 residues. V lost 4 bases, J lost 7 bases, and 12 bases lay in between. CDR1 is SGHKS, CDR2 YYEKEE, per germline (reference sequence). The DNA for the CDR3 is TGTGCCAGCAGCACCGGGCCAGGGAATGAGCAGTTCTTC. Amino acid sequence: CASSTGPGNEQFF.

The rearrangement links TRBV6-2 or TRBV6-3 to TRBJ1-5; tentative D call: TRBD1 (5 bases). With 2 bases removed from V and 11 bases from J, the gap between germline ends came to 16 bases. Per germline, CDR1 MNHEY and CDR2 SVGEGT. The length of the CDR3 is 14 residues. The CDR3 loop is CASSYGRATSAQHF. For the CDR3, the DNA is TGTGCCAGCAGTTACGGCAGGGCCACCTCCGCCCAGCATTTT.

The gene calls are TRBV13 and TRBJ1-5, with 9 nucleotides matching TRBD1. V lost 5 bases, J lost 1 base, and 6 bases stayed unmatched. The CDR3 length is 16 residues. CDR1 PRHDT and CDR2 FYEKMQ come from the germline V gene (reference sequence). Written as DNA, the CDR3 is TGTGCCAGCAGCATGGGGACAGGGACGAGCAATCAGCCCCAGCATTTT. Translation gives CASSMGTGTSNQPQHF.

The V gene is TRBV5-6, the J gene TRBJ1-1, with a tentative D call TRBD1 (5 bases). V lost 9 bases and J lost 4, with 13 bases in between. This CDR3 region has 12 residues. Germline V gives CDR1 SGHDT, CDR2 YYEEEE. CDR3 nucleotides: TGTGCCACCACCCTGGGGGGCACTGAAGCTTTCTTT. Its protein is CATTLGGTEAFF.

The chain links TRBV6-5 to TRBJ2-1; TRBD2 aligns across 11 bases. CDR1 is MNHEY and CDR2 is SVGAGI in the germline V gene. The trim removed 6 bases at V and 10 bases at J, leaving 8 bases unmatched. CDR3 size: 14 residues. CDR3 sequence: CASRGSGRAWEQFF. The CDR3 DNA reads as TGTGCCAGCAGGGGTAGCGGGAGGGCTTGGGAGCAGTTCTTC.

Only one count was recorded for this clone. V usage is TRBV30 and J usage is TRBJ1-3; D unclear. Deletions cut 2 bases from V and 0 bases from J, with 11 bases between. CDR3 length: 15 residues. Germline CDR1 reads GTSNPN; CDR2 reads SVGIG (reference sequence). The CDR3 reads CAWSWRRPSGNTIYF. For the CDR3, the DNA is TGTGCCTGGAGTTGGAGGCGGCCCTCTGGAAACACCATATATTTT. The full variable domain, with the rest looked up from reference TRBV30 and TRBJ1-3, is SQTIHQWPATLVQPVGSPLSLECTVEGTSNPNLYWYRQAAGRGLQLLFYSVGIGQISSEVPQNLSASRPQDRQFILSSKKLLLSDSGFYLCAWSWRRPSGNTIYFGEGSWLTVV.

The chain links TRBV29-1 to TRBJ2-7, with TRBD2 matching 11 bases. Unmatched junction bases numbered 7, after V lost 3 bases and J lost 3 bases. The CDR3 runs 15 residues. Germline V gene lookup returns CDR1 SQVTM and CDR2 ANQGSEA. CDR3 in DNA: TGCAGCGTTGAGGGGCCGACTAGCGGGGACTACGAGCAGTACTTC. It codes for CSVEGPTSGDYEQYF.

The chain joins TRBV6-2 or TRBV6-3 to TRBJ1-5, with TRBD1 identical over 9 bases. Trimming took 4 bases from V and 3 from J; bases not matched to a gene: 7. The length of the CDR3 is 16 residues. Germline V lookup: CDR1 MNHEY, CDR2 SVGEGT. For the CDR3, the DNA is TGTGCCAGCAGTTCTCCCGGGACAGGGAACAATCAGCCCCAGCATTTT. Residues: CASSSPGTGNNQPQHF.

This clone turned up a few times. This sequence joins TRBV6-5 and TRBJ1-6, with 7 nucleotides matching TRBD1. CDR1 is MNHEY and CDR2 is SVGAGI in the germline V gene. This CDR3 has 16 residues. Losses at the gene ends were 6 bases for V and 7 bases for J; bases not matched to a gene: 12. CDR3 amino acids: CASRYRGPSPNSPLHF. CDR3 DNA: TGTGCCAGCAGATACAGGGGCCCTTCCCCAAATTCACCCCTCCACTTT.

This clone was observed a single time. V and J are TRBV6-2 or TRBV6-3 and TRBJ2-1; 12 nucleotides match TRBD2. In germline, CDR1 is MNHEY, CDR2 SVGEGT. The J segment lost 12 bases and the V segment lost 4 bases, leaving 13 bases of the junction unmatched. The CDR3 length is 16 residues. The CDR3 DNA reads TGTGCCAGCAGTTCTAGCGGGAGGGTCCCCTCTACAGGGCAGTTCTTC. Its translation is CASSSSGRVPSTGQFF.

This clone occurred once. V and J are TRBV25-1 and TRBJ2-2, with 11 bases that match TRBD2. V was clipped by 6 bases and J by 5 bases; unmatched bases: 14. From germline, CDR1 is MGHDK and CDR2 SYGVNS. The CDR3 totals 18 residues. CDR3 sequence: CASSPGASGRLYTGELFF. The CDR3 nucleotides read TGTGCCAGCAGCCCCGGGGCTAGCGGGAGGTTGTATACCGGGGAGCTGTTTTTT.

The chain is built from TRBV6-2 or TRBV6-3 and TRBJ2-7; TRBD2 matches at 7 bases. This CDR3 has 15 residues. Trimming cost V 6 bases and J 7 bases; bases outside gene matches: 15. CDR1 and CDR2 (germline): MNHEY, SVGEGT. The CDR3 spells CASSSPRAGEEEQYF. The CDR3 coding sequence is TGTGCCAGCAGCTCCCCTCGGGCGGGAGAAGAGGAGCAGTACTTC.

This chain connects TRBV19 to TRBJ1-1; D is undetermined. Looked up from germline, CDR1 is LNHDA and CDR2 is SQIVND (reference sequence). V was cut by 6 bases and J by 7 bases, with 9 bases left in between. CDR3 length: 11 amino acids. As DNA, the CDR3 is TGTGCCAGTAGGGGCCGGGGTGAAGCTTTCTTT. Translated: CASRGRGEAFF. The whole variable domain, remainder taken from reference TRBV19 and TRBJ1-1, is DGGITQSPKYLFRKEGQNVTLSCEQNLNHDAMYWYRQDPGQGLRLIYYSQIVNDFQKGDIAEGYSVSREKKESFPLTVTSAQKNPTAFYLCASRGRGEAFFGQGTRLTVV.

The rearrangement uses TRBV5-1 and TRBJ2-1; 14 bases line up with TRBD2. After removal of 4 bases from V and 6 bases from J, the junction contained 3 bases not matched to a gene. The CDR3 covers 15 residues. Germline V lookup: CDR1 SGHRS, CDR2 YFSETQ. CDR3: CASSTGLAGGNEQFF. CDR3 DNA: TGCGCCAGCAGCACCGGACTAGCGGGAGGCAATGAGCAGTTCTTC.